This T cell receptor beta chain stems from a study of vaccination effects on CD4 cells after COVID-19. About the study: In culture with 9.5 to 10 IU/ml IL-2 and around 10 ug/ml peptides, PBMC were grown at fewer than 2.5 million per well.

The method was immunoSEQ multiplex PCR; TCRdb's version includes in-frame clones alone and lacks a portion of them. The data hold 37,000 or so clones, with around 63% observed a single time. Culturing for more than 9 days preceded CD4+ T cell isolation. Among the vaccine recipients, none had a prior SARS-CoV-2 infection, and nucleocapsid antibodies were negative. The authors exchanged half the medium for IL-2 medium on days 3 and 7. General study results and limits: Clonal contraction was marked in infection- and vaccine-induced clones late after vaccination.

Per germline, CDR1 SEHNR and CDR2 FQNEAQ (reference sequence). V lost 2 bases and J lost 5, with 10 bases in between. The CDR3 has 14 amino acids. Regarding this clone: What it binds is unknown.

The specimen comprised CD4+ T cells from PBMCs cultured without peptide, sampled before COVID-19 vaccination. The source is a human donor who received a COVID-19 vaccine. The J gene is TRBJ2-1, the V gene TRBV7-9; a weak D match, TRBD2 (5 bases). As DNA, the CDR3 is TGTGCCAGCAGCTTATACGGAGGCCACAATGAGCAGTTCTTC. This sequence encodes CASSLYGGHNEQFF.